One sample yielded the 29 T cell receptor beta chains listed below, sequenced in a study of neurological immune-mediated disorders. TCRdb passed the 5' RACE reads through MiXCR, listing each CDR3 protein once. The data contain roughly 52,000 distinct CDR3 sequences, 3.5% to 4% of them singletons. What was sequenced was CD4+ T cells from blood. The receptors here all came from a woman aged 40 to 50 with multiple sclerosis.

Many counts were recorded for this clonotype. This rearrangement joins TRBV7-8 to TRBJ1-2; possible D gene TRBD1, 5 bases. From germline, CDR1 is SGHVS and CDR2 FQNEAQ. The CDR3 is made up of 16 amino acids. V was pared by 10 bases and J by 2 bases, with 23 bases between. As DNA, the CDR3 is TGTGCCACGGACGCTATTGCAGGGATCACCAACTATGGCTACACCTTC. It is translated as CATDAIAGITNYGYTF. Together with reference TRBV7-8 and TRBJ1-2, the CDR3 gives the full variable domain: GAGVSQSPRYKVAKRGQDVALRCDPISGHVSLFWYQQALGQGPEFLTYFQNEAQLDKSGLPSDRFFAERPEGSVSTLKIQRTQQEDSAVYLCATDAIAGITNYGYTFGSGTRLTVV.

This clonotype was picked up many times. The chain couples TRBV4-1 to TRBJ2-5, with TRBD2 as a possible D gene (6 bases). The CDR3 is made up of 16 amino acids. Trimming took off 3 bases at V and 4 bases at J, with 18 bases between the two ends. Germline V lookup: CDR1 MGHRA, CDR2 YSYEKL. CDR3 DNA sequence: TGCGCCAGCAGCCACAAGGGACCCCTGGGGGGAGAGACCCAGTACTTC. Its translation is CASSHKGPLGGETQYF.

This clonotype occurred many times. This sequence joins TRBV20-1 and TRBJ1-1; D gene unclear. CDR3 length: 11 residues. V lost 0 bases, J lost 10 bases, and 9 bases lay in between. Germline values: CDR1 DFQATT, CDR2 SNEGSKA (reference sequence). The CDR3 nucleotides are TGCAGTGCTAGAGAAATTTTGGGAGCTTTCTTT. This codes for CSAREILGAFF.

The table lists this clonotype with many counts. The genes are TRBV15 and TRBJ2-3; no definite D call. Trimming removed 0 bases at V and 2 bases at J, with 0 bases between. The CDR3 totals 12 residues. Germline V gives CDR1 LNHNV, CDR2 YYDKDF (reference sequence). DNA for the CDR3: TGTGCCACCAGCAGAGACACAGATACGCAGTATTTT. Residues: CATSRDTDTQYF. Looking up the rest from reference TRBV15 and TRBJ2-3 gives the full variable domain: DAMVIQNPRYQVTQFGKPVTLSCSQTLNHNVMYWYQQKSSQAPKLLFHYYDKDFNNEADTPDNFQSRRPNTSFCFLDIRSPGLGDTAMYLCATSRDTDTQYFGPGTRLTVL.

This clonotype was counted at least ten times. This sequence joins TRBV7-9 and TRBJ2-3, with a weak D call TRBD2 (6 bases). Germline CDR1 is SEHNR and CDR2 is FQNEAQ (reference sequence). The CDR3 contains 15 residues. Trimming stripped 2 bases from V and 1 base from J, with 10 bases between. CDR3 in DNA: TGTGCCAGCAGCTTATCGCGGGGTGGCACAGATACGCAGTATTTT. It encodes CASSLSRGGTDTQYF.

Ten or more counts support this clonotype. V gene TRBV7-8 combines with J gene TRBJ1-3; no clear D. CDR3 length equals 14 residues. Germline V gene data show CDR1 as SGHVS and CDR2 as FQNEAQ. The V end lost 3 bases, the J end lost 2 bases, and 8 bases lay between the germline ends. CDR3 sequence reads: CASSFRGTGNTIYF. As DNA, the CDR3 is TGTGCCAGCAGCTTCCGGGGAACTGGAAACACCATATATTTT.

This clonotype occurred many times. The chain joins TRBV5-6 to TRBJ2-1; no clear D. The germline CDR1 and CDR2 sequences are SGHDT and YYEEEE. The CDR3 has 12 residues. Between the trimmed V and J ends, which lost 5 bases and 3 bases, there was a span of 6 bases. The CDR3 DNA reads TGTGCCAGCAGGAGGAACTACAATGAGCAGTTCTTC. It specifies CASRRNYNEQFF.

This clonotype has a count of ten or more. The chain couples TRBV7-9 to TRBJ2-6; 7 nucleotides align to TRBD1. J was trimmed by 3 bases and V by 1 base; bases with no gene match: 6. The CDR3 consists of 17 residues. Germline V lookup: CDR1 SEHNR, CDR2 FQNEAQ (reference sequence). The CDR3 reads CASSLGQGTVGANVLTF. The CDR3 DNA is TGTGCCAGCAGCTTAGGACAGGGCACGGTTGGGGCCAACGTCCTGACTTTC.

The sample holds many counts of this clonotype. This rearrangement joins TRBV7-2 to TRBJ2-2, with 7 bases aligning to TRBD2. This CDR3 comprises 14 residues. V was pared by 1 base and J by 6 bases, with 2 bases of the junction left unmatched. From germline, CDR1 is SGHTA and CDR2 FQGNSA. The CDR3 sequence is CASSLGLAAGELFF. The DNA of the CDR3 is TGTGCCAGCAGCTTAGGGCTAGCGGCCGGGGAGCTGTTTTTT.

This clonotype was counted ten times or more. This CDR3 is CASSQGGSYNEQFF. CDR3 coding DNA: TGTGCCAGCAGCCAAGGGGGATCCTACAATGAGCAGTTCTTC. The gene calls are TRBV3-1 and TRBJ2-1; D is ambiguous. Trimming stripped 1 base from V and 1 base from J, with 5 bases between. The CDR3 extends over 14 amino acids. Germline-derived CDR1 and CDR2 are LGHDT and YNNKEL (reference sequence).

Relative to its sample, this clonotype is medium-sized. The genes are TRBV10-3 and TRBJ2-1; D ambiguous. Germline assignment: CDR1 ENHRY and CDR2 SYGVKD. Trimming left V 2 bases short and J 3 bases short, with 8 bases between. The CDR3 has 14 residues. CDR3 loop: CAISEPAVYNEQFF. CDR3 DNA sequence: TGTGCCATCAGTGAGCCGGCGGTCTACAATGAGCAGTTCTTC.

This clonotype was counted at least ten times. In DNA, the CDR3 is TGTGCCAGCAGCCCAGCGAAGGGAGTGGGTCAGCCCCAGCATTTT. Encoded protein: CASSPAKGVGQPQHF. The rearrangement links TRBV4-2 to TRBJ1-5, with no clear D. The CDR3 totals 15 residues. Trimming removed 4 bases from V and 6 bases from J, with 16 bases in between. The germline CDR1 and CDR2 sequences are LGHNA and YNFKEQ.

This clonotype appeared many times. This rearrangement joins TRBV6-1 to TRBJ1-5, with D possibly being TRBD1 (6 bases). CDR3 size: 14 residues. The V end was cut by 7 bases, the J end by 2 bases, with 12 bases between. Germline CDR1 is MNHNS and CDR2 is SASEGT. The CDR3 DNA sequence: TGTGCCAGCACCCTGGGGGGCGGCAATCAGCCCCAGCATTTT. It specifies CASTLGGGNQPQHF.

In this sample, this clonotype turned up many times. This chain connects TRBV20-1 to TRBJ2-3, with 11 bases fitting TRBD2. The germline V gene encodes CDR1 DFQATT and CDR2 SNEGSKA (reference sequence). The CDR3 is 16 residues long. V dropped 8 bases and J dropped 6; count of bases not matched to a gene: 16. The CDR3 DNA reads TGCAGTCCCGCGGGGGATAGCGGGGGGGCCGGGGATACGCAGTATTTT. It specifies CSPAGDSGGAGDTQYF.

This sequence joins TRBV11-2 and TRBJ2-3; D might be TRBD1 or TRBD2, each matching 5 bases. The V gene's germline CDR1 is SGHAT and CDR2 FQNNGV. The CDR3 covers 13 residues. Trimming pared 0 bases from V and 7 bases from J, leaving 8 bases between. The DNA of the CDR3 is TGTGCCAGCAGCTTAGAGGGGGTTTATACGCAGTATTTT. Encoded protein: CASSLEGVYTQYF.

This clonotype was counted ten times or more. This chain uses TRBV7-2 with TRBJ1-5, with D hard to call. The CDR3 sequence is 15 residues long. V was pared by 0 bases and J by 9 bases, with 15 bases between. The germline CDR1 and CDR2 sequences are SGHTA and FQGNSA. The DNA of the CDR3 is TGTGCCAGCAGCTTAGCGAGCCGTCTAGACTGGCCCCAGCATTTT. Encoded protein: CASSLASRLDWPQHF. Full variable domain (rest looked up from reference TRBV7-2 and TRBJ1-5): GAGVSQSPSNKVTEKGKDVELRCDPISGHTALYWYRQSLGQGLEFLIYFQGNSAPDKSGLPSDRFSAERTGGSVSTLTIQRTQQEDSAVYLCASSLASRLDWPQHFGDGTRLSIL.

This clonotype was counted many times. The chain carries TRBV5-1 and TRBJ2-3; 8 bases agree with TRBD2. The germline V gene encodes CDR1 SGHRS and CDR2 YFSETQ. The CDR3 has 15 amino acids. The junction had 10 bases not matched to a gene; V was cut back by 8 bases and J by 2 bases. This CDR3 reads CASRGGGLTTDTQYF. The CDR3, as DNA: TGCGCCAGTCGAGGCGGGGGGCTGACCACAGATACGCAGTATTTT.

This clonotype was seen a few times. This chain connects TRBV29-1 to TRBJ2-3, with D perhaps TRBD1 or TRBD2 (5 bases each). Germline V gene sequence: CDR1 SQVTM, CDR2 ANQGSEA. V lost 6 bases to trimming and J lost 0 bases, with 16 bases between them. The CDR3 sequence is 15 residues long. The CDR3: CSVPGPQISTDTQYF. CDR3 DNA: TGCAGCGTCCCGGGACCACAAATTAGCACAGATACGCAGTATTTT.

This clonotype was detected many times. The rearrangement uses TRBV5-5 and TRBJ2-1, with D perhaps being TRBD1 or TRBD2 (6 bases each). The V and J ends lost 1 base and 4 bases respectively, with 12 bases between them. The germline V gene has CDR1 SGHKS and CDR2 YYEKEE (reference sequence). This CDR3 spans 15 amino acids. CDR3 protein: CASSLWGAIYNEQFF. CDR3 nucleotides: TGTGCCAGCAGCTTGTGGGGGGCAATTTACAATGAGCAGTTCTTC. The complete variable domain, with remaining parts taken from reference TRBV5-5 and TRBJ2-1, reads DAGVTQSPTHLIKTRGQQVTLRCSPISGHKSVSWYQQVLGQGPQFIFQYYEKEERGRGNFPDRFSARQFPNYSSELNVNALLLGDSALYLCASSLWGAIYNEQFFGPGTRLTVL.

This clonotype was counted ten times or more. CDR3 in amino acids: CASSLATNRGTNEKLFF. Written as DNA, the CDR3 is TGCGCCAGCAGCTTGGCCACCAACAGGGGAACTAATGAAAAACTGTTTTTT. The rearrangement links TRBV5-1 to TRBJ1-4, with 7 bases identical to TRBD1. The J segment lost 1 base and the V segment lost 0 bases, leaving 6 bases of the junction unmatched. The germline CDR1 and CDR2 sequences are SGHRS and YFSETQ. CDR3 size: 17 residues.

In this sample, this clonotype turned up many times. J is TRBJ1-2 and V is TRBV20-1; 12 nucleotides agree with TRBD1. V lost 5 bases, J lost 8 bases, and 15 bases stayed unmatched. CDR3 length: 16 residues. Germline V gene sequence: CDR1 DFQATT, CDR2 SNEGSKA (reference sequence). DNA of the CDR3: TGCAGTGCTGGGAACTCCGGGACAGGGGGCGCATCGGGCTACACCTTC. It encodes CSAGNSGTGGASGYTF.

This clonotype was recorded at least ten times. This rearrangement joins TRBV5-1 to TRBJ1-2; the D gene is possibly TRBD1 (5 bases). This CDR3 contains 15 residues. Trimming cost V 0 bases and J 4 bases, with 13 bases left between them. Germline values: CDR1 SGHRS, CDR2 YFSETQ. The CDR3 region is CASSLEAGQLYGYTF. The CDR3 bases are TGCGCCAGCAGCTTGGAGGCAGGACAACTCTATGGCTACACCTTC.

At least ten counts were recorded for this clonotype. The V and J genes are TRBV7-3 and TRBJ2-2; TRBD1 might be the D (6 bases). The length of the CDR3 is 15 residues. The V gene's germline CDR1 is SGHTA and CDR2 FQGTGA. V gave up 5 bases and J gave up 4 bases, with 14 bases separating them. The CDR3 sequence: CASSLGQGGTGELFF. The CDR3 DNA reads as TGTGCCAGCAGCCTAGGACAAGGGGGCACCGGGGAGCTGTTTTTT.

This clonotype came up many times. The chain links TRBV25-1 to TRBJ2-2; perhaps TRBD2 as D (6 bases). The CDR3 has 18 residues. V was shortened by 4 bases and J by 0 bases, with 18 bases between the two germline ends. The V gene's germline CDR1 is MGHDK and CDR2 SYGVNS. CDR3 sequence reads: CASSVGSGTKANTGELFF. Written as DNA, the CDR3 is TGTGCCAGCAGTGTGGGTAGCGGAACAAAAGCGAACACCGGGGAGCTGTTTTTT. Full variable domain (remainder filled in from reference TRBV25-1 and TRBJ2-2): EADIYQTPRYLVIGTGKKITLECSQTMGHDKMYWYQQDPGMELHLIHYSYGVNSTEKGDLSSESTVSRIRTEHFPLTLESARPSHTSQYLCASSVGSGTKANTGELFFGEGSRLTVL.

The sample holds many counts of this clonotype. The chain employs TRBV5-1 and TRBJ1-3; 9 nucleotides agree with TRBD1. Unmatched junction bases numbered 4, after V lost 2 bases and J lost 4 bases. The germline V gene encodes CDR1 SGHRS and CDR2 YFSETQ. The CDR3 contains 15 residues. For the CDR3, the DNA is TGCGCCAGCAGCTTAACAGGGGGCTTCGGAAACACCATATATTTT. Its translation: CASSLTGGFGNTIYF.

This clonotype was detected once. This rearrangement joins TRBV19 to TRBJ1-6; D is perhaps TRBD1 (6 bases). This CDR3 spans 14 amino acids. The V gene lost 2 bases and the J gene lost 9 bases, with 11 bases spanning the gap. Per germline, CDR1 LNHDA and CDR2 SQIVND (reference sequence). DNA for the CDR3: TGTGCCAGTAGTATACGGGACAAGGGTTCACCCCTCCACTTT. Protein sequence: CASSIRDKGSPLHF. Variable domain in full (rest from reference TRBV19 and TRBJ1-6): DGGITQSPKYLFRKEGQNVTLSCEQNLNHDAMYWYRQDPGQGLRLIYYSQIVNDFQKGDIAEGYSVSREKKESFPLTVTSAQKNPTAFYLCASSIRDKGSPLHFGNGTRLTVT.

This clonotype was detected many times. This chain links TRBV24-1 with TRBJ2-3; 10 bases are shared with TRBD1. The length of the CDR3 is 17 residues. Germline trimming cut 2 bases from V and 7 bases from J; bases unmatched to any gene: 11. The germline gives CDR1 KGHDR, CDR2 SFDVKD. The CDR3 coding sequence is TGTGCCACCAGTGATTCCAAACCGGGACAGGGGATACATACGCAGTATTTT. Encoded protein: CATSDSKPGQGIHTQYF.

This clonotype has ten or more counts. The J gene is TRBJ2-7, the V gene TRBV4-1, with unresolved D. The germline V gene has CDR1 MGHRA and CDR2 YSYEKL. The CDR3 is made up of 16 amino acids. The V end was cut by 1 base, the J end by 0 bases, with 13 bases between. The CDR3, as DNA: TGCGCCAGCAGCCAAGCCCCGACAAGGAGCTCCTACGAGCAGTACTTC. It encodes CASSQAPTRSSYEQYF.

This clonotype was observed at least ten times. V and J are TRBV7-2 and TRBJ2-1, with D perhaps given as TRBD1 or TRBD2 (5 bases each). Germline values: CDR1 SGHTA, CDR2 FQGNSA. This CDR3 region has 13 residues. Between the trimmed V and J ends, which lost 5 bases and 6 bases, there was a span of 11 bases. The CDR3 bases are TGTGCCAGCAGCCAAGGGACCACCAATGAGCAGTTCTTC. This encodes CASSQGTTNEQFF.